This T cell receptor beta chain was recovered during a study of blood T cell repertoires in COVID-19. Some clones are missing from TCRdb's copy, which holds only in-frame ones; the method was immunoSEQ multiplex PCR. The table includes 180,000 or so clones, roughly 76% detected once. The sample comprised peripheral blood. The receptor comes from a woman aged 40 to 49 with COVID-19, enrolled during active disease.

CDR3 protein: CASSYPGRTSGRAGLPDTQYF. CDR3 in DNA: TGCGCCAGCAGCTACCCCGGTCGAACTAGCGGGAGGGCGGGGCTACCAGATACGCAGTATTTT. The rearrangement uses TRBV5-1 and TRBJ2-3, with 13 nucleotides matching TRBD2. Germline V gene sequence: CDR1 SGHRS, CDR2 YFSETQ. The CDR3 has 21 amino acids. J was trimmed by 4 bases and V by 3 bases; bases with no gene match: 20.